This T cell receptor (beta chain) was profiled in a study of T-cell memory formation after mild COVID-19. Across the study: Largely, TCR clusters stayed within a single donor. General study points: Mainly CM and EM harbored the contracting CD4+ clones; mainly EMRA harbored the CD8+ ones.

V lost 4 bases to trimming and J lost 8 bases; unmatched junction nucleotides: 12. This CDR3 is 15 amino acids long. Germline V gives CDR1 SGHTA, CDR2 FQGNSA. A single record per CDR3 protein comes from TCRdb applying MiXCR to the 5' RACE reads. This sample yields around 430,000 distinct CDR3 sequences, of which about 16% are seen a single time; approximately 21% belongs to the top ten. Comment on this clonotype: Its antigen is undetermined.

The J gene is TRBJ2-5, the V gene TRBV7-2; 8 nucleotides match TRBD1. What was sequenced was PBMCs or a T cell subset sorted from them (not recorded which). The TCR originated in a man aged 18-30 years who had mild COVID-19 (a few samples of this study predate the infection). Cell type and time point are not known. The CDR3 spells CASSSPTGVLGTQYF. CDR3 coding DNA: TGTGCCAGCAGCTCACCGACAGGGGTCTTAGGCACCCAGTACTTC.